Listed below are T cell receptor beta chains from one sample, sequenced in a study. From the RT-PCR reads, TCRdb called clonotypes with MiXCR, one entry per CDR3 protein. The sample lists about 700,000 distinct CDR3 sequences, about 14% seen once, with roughly 4% in the top ten. The sample consisted of memory CD4+ T cells from blood. Every receptor here comes from a female donor in good health, serving as a healthy control. Both conserved end residues are part of each CDR3. D genes are given only for firm matches. Size values are once, few and many counts, or a class for expanded clones, and some rows have none.

D: TRBD2; J: TRBJ2-7; V: TRBV6-6; size: few; CDR3: CASSWTSGNLEQYF; DNA: TGTGCCAGCAGTTGGACTAGCGGGAATCTCGAGCAGTACTTC
D: .; J: TRBJ1-1; V: TRBV6-5; size: .; CDR3: CASSYSYGMNTEAFF; DNA: TGTGCCAGCAGTTACTCGTACGGTATGAACACTGAAGCTTTCTTT
D: TRBD1; J: TRBJ1-1; V: TRBV5-1; size: .; CDR3: CASSKDRADTEAFF; DNA: TGCGCCAGCAGCAAGGACAGGGCGGACACTGAAGCTTTCTTT
D: .; J: TRBJ1-2; V: TRBV20-1; size: .; CDR3: CSATPPESDNYGYTF; DNA: TGCAGTGCTACCCCTCCCGAGTCCGATAACTATGGCTACACCTTC
D: .; J: TRBJ2-1; V: TRBV7-2; size: few; CDR3: CASRSNGLEQFF; DNA: TGTGCCAGTCGGTCAAACGGGCTTGAGCAGTTCTTC
D: .; J: TRBJ1-2; V: TRBV6-5; size: .; CDR3: CASSQDTSGGYTF; DNA: TGTGCCAGCAGCCAGGACACCTCAGGCGGCTACACCTTC
D: .; J: TRBJ2-5; V: TRBV27; size: .; CDR3: CASSPQGVETQYF; DNA: TGTGCCAGCAGTCCCCAGGGCGTCGAGACCCAGTACTTC
D: .; J: TRBJ1-2; V: TRBV6-5; size: many; CDR3: CASSTSTRLGSTNYGYTF; DNA: .
D: .; J: TRBJ1-5; V: TRBV6-5; size: .; CDR3: CASSSGRSSNQPQHF; DNA: TGTGCCAGCAGTTCCGGACGTTCTAGCAATCAGCCCCAGCATTTT
D: TRBD2; J: TRBJ2-5; V: TRBV7-3; size: .; CDR3: CASSSYSGGQETQYF; DNA: TGTGCCAGCAGCTCGTACAGCGGGGGGCAAGAGACCCAGTACTTC
D: .; J: TRBJ2-7; V: TRBV12-3/TRBV12-4; size: many; CDR3: CASSEGWEQYF; DNA: TGTGCCAGCAGTGAGGGGTGGGAGCAGTACTTC
D: .; J: TRBJ1-1; V: TRBV6-6; size: many; CDR3: CASSYASGNTEAFF; DNA: TGTGCCAGCAGTTACGCGTCAGGAAACACTGAAGCTTTCTTT
D: .; J: TRBJ2-3; V: TRBV7-8; size: few; CDR3: CASSLARSRESFTDTQYF; DNA: TGTGCCAGCAGCTTAGCGAGGAGCAGGGAGTCATTCACAGATACGCAGTATTTT
D: .; J: TRBJ1-2; V: TRBV12-3/TRBV12-4; size: once; CDR3: CASTLGGWDGYTF; DNA: TGTGCCAGCACCTTGGGCGGCTGGGATGGCTACACCTTC
D: .; J: TRBJ2-1; V: TRBV5-1; size: .; CDR3: CASSTNQGPGEQFF; DNA: TGCGCCAGCAGCACTAATCAGGGGCCCGGTGAGCAGTTCTTC
D: .; J: TRBJ2-1; V: TRBV18; size: .; CDR3: CASSPNKGPNEQFF; DNA: TGTGCCAGCTCACCAAATAAGGGCCCCAATGAGCAGTTCTTC
D: .; J: TRBJ2-1; V: TRBV2; size: few; CDR3: CASGGILYNEQFF; DNA: TGTGCCAGCGGCGGGATCCTCTACAATGAGCAGTTCTTC
D: TRBD2; J: TRBJ2-7; V: TRBV4-2; size: .; CDR3: CASSQAQRGAYEQYF; DNA: TGTGCCAGCAGCCAAGCCCAGCGGGGAGCCTACGAGCAGTACTTC
D: TRBD1; J: TRBJ2-7; V: TRBV5-1; size: many; CDR3: CASSSQTGGVEQYF; DNA: TGCGCCAGCAGCTCGCAAACAGGGGGCGTCGAGCAGTACTTC
D: .; J: TRBJ2-3; V: TRBV29-1; size: .; CDR3: CSVARTRGRADTQYF; DNA: TGCAGCGTTGCCCGAACGAGGGGCAGGGCAGATACGCAGTATTTT
D: .; J: TRBJ2-5; V: TRBV5-1; size: .; CDR3: CASSPDRAYQETQYF; DNA: TGCGCCAGCTCCCCGGACAGAGCGTACCAAGAGACCCAGTACTTC
D: .; J: TRBJ1-1; V: TRBV2; size: .; CDR3: CASSVEPGRRNTEAFF; DNA: TGTGCCAGCAGTGTTGAGCCAGGTCGAAGGAACACTGAAGCTTTCTTT
D: TRBD2; J: TRBJ2-3; V: TRBV7-3; size: few; CDR3: CASSLLAASGSWSTDTQYF; DNA: TGTGCCAGCAGCTTACTCGCGGCTAGCGGGAGTTGGAGCACAGATACGCAGTATTTT
D: .; J: TRBJ1-5; V: TRBV3-1; size: .; CDR3: CASSLRGTDTQHF; DNA: TGTGCCAGCAGCCTGAGAGGCACAGATACGCAGCATTTT
D: .; J: TRBJ2-1; V: TRBV5-1; size: many; CDR3: CASSLASLATYNEQFF; DNA: TGCGCCAGCAGCTTGGCAAGTCTAGCGACCTACAATGAGCAGTTCTTC
D: .; J: TRBJ2-3; V: TRBV11-2; size: .; CDR3: CAGGVRSTDTQYF; DNA: TGTGCCGGGGGAGTCCGGAGCACAGATACGCAGTATTTT
D: TRBD2; J: TRBJ2-3; V: TRBV7-9; size: many; CDR3: CASSHSLAGATDTQYF; DNA: TGTGCCAGCAGCCACAGTCTAGCGGGAGCCACAGATACGCAGTATTTT
D: .; J: TRBJ2-2; V: TRBV25-1; size: many; CDR3: CASSDRLFTGELFF; DNA: TGTGCCAGCTCCGACAGGCTATTCACCGGGGAGCTGTTTTTT
D: TRBD1; J: TRBJ1-1; V: TRBV6-5; size: few; CDR3: CASRQGTGGMNTEAFF; DNA: TGTGCCAGCAGACAAGGGACAGGGGGTATGAACACTGAAGCTTTCTTT
D: .; J: TRBJ1-2; V: TRBV4-3; size: many; CDR3: CASSQGFQGEMFGYTF; DNA: TGCGCCAGCAGCCAAGGTTTCCAGGGAGAGATGTTTGGTTACACCTTC
D: .; J: TRBJ2-7; V: TRBV20-1; size: few; CDR3: CSASRHPSYEQYF; DNA: TGCAGTGCTAGTCGGCACCCCTCCTACGAGCAGTACTTC
D: TRBD1; J: TRBJ1-1; V: TRBV7-8; size: few; CDR3: CASSVTGRETEAFF; DNA: TGTGCCAGCAGCGTGACAGGGAGAGAAACTGAAGCTTTCTTT
D: TRBD2; J: TRBJ2-5; V: TRBV7-2; size: few; CDR3: CASSLRERGGQQETQYF; DNA: TGTGCCAGCAGCTTGAGGGAGCGGGGGGGCCAGCAAGAGACCCAGTACTTC
D: TRBD1; J: TRBJ2-7; V: TRBV7-3; size: many; CDR3: CASSETGGHYEQYF; DNA: TGTGCCAGCAGCGAGACAGGGGGTCACTACGAGCAGTACTTC
D: .; J: TRBJ2-3; V: TRBV20-1; size: few; CDR3: CSAKYRAWADTQYF; DNA: TGCAGTGCTAAGTACAGGGCCTGGGCAGATACGCAGTATTTT
D: .; J: TRBJ2-5; V: TRBV7-2; size: .; CDR3: CASSFLSGGTFGETQYF; DNA: TGTGCCAGCAGCTTCCTGTCGGGCGGGACCTTCGGCGAGACCCAGTACTTC
D: .; J: TRBJ1-5; V: TRBV4-2; size: many; CDR3: CASSQPGEGAQPQHF; DNA: TGTGCCAGCAGCCAACCCGGGGAGGGAGCTCAGCCCCAGCATTTT
D: .; J: TRBJ1-2; V: TRBV20-1; size: many; CDR3: CSAREGAGAVYGYTF; DNA: TGCAGTGCTAGAGAGGGGGCAGGGGCCGTCTATGGCTACACCTTC
D: TRBD1; J: TRBJ2-7; V: TRBV28; size: many; CDR3: CAIYNRGRREQYF; DNA: TGTGCCATCTATAACAGGGGGCGTCGCGAGCAGTACTTC
D: .; J: TRBJ1-1; V: TRBV5-1; size: .; CDR3: CASSITGTNTEAFF; DNA: TGCGCCAGCAGCATCACAGGGACGAACACTGAAGCTTTCTTT
D: TRBD1; J: TRBJ2-7; V: TRBV28; size: .; CDR3: CASRTPGQGDEQYF; DNA: TGTGCCAGCAGGACACCGGGACAGGGGGACGAGCAGTACTTC
D: .; J: TRBJ1-5; V: TRBV10-3; size: many; CDR3: CAISDNRADQPQHF; DNA: TGTGCCATCAGTGATAACAGGGCAGATCAGCCCCAGCATTTT
D: .; J: TRBJ1-5; V: TRBV12-3/TRBV12-4; size: many; CDR3: CASSIAGAYQPQHF; DNA: TGTGCCAGCAGCATCGCAGGGGCTTATCAGCCCCAGCATTTT
D: .; J: TRBJ1-6; V: TRBV20-1; size: many; CDR3: CSASFAFKDNSPLHF; DNA: TGCAGTGCTAGCTTCGCCTTCAAAGATAATTCACCCCTCCACTTT
D: .; J: TRBJ2-5; V: TRBV4-2; size: many; CDR3: CASSQEPQETQYF; DNA: TGTGCCAGCAGCCAAGAACCACAAGAGACCCAGTACTTC
D: .; J: TRBJ2-7; V: TRBV5-1; size: few; CDR3: CASSLVAASSSYEQYF; DNA: TGCGCCAGCAGCTTGGTGGCAGCGTCGAGCTCCTACGAGCAGTACTTC
D: .; J: TRBJ1-5; V: TRBV10-3; size: .; CDR3: CAISEGEGGNQPQHF; DNA: TGTGCCATCAGTGAAGGAGAGGGCGGCAATCAGCCCCAGCATTTT
D: .; J: TRBJ2-1; V: TRBV20-1; size: many; CDR3: CSAPRELRDNEQFF; DNA: TGCAGTGCTCCCCGGGAACTTCGAGACAATGAGCAGTTCTTC
D: TRBD2; J: TRBJ2-7; V: TRBV6-6; size: few; CDR3: CASSSPPGTSGAVEQYF; DNA: TGTGCCAGCAGTTCACCCCCCGGGACTAGCGGGGCTGTCGAGCAGTACTTC
D: .; J: TRBJ2-1; V: TRBV7-2; size: .; CDR3: CASSSGRGGNEQFF; DNA: TGTGCCAGCAGCTCCGGTCGAGGGGGCAATGAGCAGTTCTTC
D: TRBD1; J: TRBJ2-2; V: TRBV29-1; size: few; CDR3: CSVTGGSGELFF; DNA: TGCAGCGTAACAGGGGGCTCCGGGGAGCTGTTTTTT
D: .; J: TRBJ1-2; V: TRBV28; size: .; CDR3: CASRRQTYGYTF; DNA: TGTGCCAGCAGGAGGCAGACCTATGGCTACACCTTC
D: .; J: TRBJ2-3; V: TRBV20-1; size: few; CDR3: CSARLGGTDTQYF; DNA: TGCAGTGCTAGGTTGGGCGGCACAGATACGCAGTATTTT
D: TRBD1; J: TRBJ2-5; V: TRBV3-1; size: .; CDR3: CASSHTGGTETQYF; DNA: TGTGCCAGCAGCCATACAGGGGGCACCGAGACCCAGTACTTC
D: TRBD2; J: TRBJ2-3; V: TRBV7-2; size: few; CDR3: CASSSLAGGPQDTQYF; DNA: TGTGCCAGCAGCAGTCTAGCGGGAGGGCCACAAGATACGCAGTATTTT
D: .; J: TRBJ2-5; V: TRBV14; size: .; CDR3: CASSPRDLQETQYF; DNA: TGTGCCAGCAGCCCCCGGGACTTACAAGAGACCCAGTACTTC
D: TRBD2; J: TRBJ2-1; V: TRBV3-1; size: few; CDR3: CASSQGVAGVEQFF; DNA: TGTGCCAGCAGCCAAGGCGTAGCGGGAGTTGAGCAGTTCTTC
D: TRBD1; J: TRBJ1-5; V: TRBV7-9; size: few; CDR3: CASSSGQVPQPQHF; DNA: TGTGCCAGCAGCTCTGGACAGGTCCCCCAGCCCCAGCATTTT
D: TRBD2; J: TRBJ2-5; V: TRBV20-1; size: few; CDR3: CSAREGGGRAHKRRETQYF; DNA: TGCAGTGCTAGAGAGGGGGGCGGGAGGGCCCACAAACGACGGGAGACCCAGTACTTC